This TCR beta chain came from a study of cytomegalovirus exposure and HLA in healthy donors. Study-level points and caveats: Within an earlier analysis, most TCR beta V segments proved productive either about 87% or about 30% of the time. Cytomegalovirus association was assigned to over 150 TCR beta chains. Sequencing likely generated an artifact that appeared as a cluster of highly shared sequence variants. In presence/absence analyses, roughly uniform sequencing depth across donors was assumed.

CDR3 length equals 10 residues. Trimming pared 4 bases from V and 8 bases from J, leaving 8 bases between. Germline assignment: CDR1 SQVTM and CDR2 ANQGSEA. To note about this clone: Its antigen is unidentified.

The study ran its PCR with 60 Vbeta and 13 Jbeta primers. Method: immunoSEQ multiplex PCR; TCRdb's copy keeps in-frame clones and lacks some. The sample table includes 130,000 or so clones. The genes are TRBV29-1 and TRBJ1-1; the D is unclear. The TCR sequence derives from a young man in good health and CMV-seronegative. Sequenced material: PBMCs. The CDR3 region is CSVAQIEAFF. The CDR3 nucleotides read TGCAGCGTTGCCCAGATAGAAGCTTTCTTT.